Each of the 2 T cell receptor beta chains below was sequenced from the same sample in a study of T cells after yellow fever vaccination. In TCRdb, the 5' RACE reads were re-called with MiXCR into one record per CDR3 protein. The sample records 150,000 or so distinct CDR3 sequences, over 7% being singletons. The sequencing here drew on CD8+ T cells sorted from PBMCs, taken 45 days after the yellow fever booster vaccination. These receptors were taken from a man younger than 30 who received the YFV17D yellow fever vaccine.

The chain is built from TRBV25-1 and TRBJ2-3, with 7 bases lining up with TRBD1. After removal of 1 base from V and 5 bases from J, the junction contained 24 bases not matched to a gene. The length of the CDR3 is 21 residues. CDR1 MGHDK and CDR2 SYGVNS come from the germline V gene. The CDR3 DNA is TGTGCCAGCAGTGAATGGATTGGGGCCAGGGACAAGGTTCAGGGGGAAGATACGCAGTATTTT. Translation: CASSEWIGARDKVQGEDTQYF.

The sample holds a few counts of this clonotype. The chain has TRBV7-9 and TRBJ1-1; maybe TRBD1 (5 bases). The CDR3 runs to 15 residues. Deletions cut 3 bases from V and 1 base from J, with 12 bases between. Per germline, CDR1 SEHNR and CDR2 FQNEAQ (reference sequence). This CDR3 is CASSFGPTANTEAFF. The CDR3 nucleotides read TGTGCCAGCAGCTTCGGGCCGACAGCGAACACTGAAGCTTTCTTT.